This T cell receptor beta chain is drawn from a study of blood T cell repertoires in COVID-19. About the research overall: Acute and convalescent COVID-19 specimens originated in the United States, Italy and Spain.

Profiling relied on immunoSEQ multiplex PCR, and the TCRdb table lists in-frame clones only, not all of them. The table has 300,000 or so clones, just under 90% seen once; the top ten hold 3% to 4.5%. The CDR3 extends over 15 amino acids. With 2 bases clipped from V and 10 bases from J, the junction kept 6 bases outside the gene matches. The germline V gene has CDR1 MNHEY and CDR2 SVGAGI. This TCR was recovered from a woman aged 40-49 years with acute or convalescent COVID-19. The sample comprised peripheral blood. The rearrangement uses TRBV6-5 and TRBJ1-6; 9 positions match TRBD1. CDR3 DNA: TGTGCCAGCAGTTACGGGACAGGGTTAAGGTCACCCCTCCACTTT. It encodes CASSYGTGLRSPLHF.